Reported below is one TCR beta chain. Method: immunoSEQ multiplex PCR; TCRdb's copy keeps in-frame clones and lacks some. The table records some 2,000,000 clones, about 94% of them present only once. These data come from a study of shared clonotypes between healthy human individuals. The CDR3 covers 15 residues. Trimming removed 2 bases from V and 4 bases from J; junction bases left unmatched: 8. In germline, CDR1 is SEHNR, CDR2 FQNEAQ (reference sequence). The clonotype was recovered from a man between 18 and 29 years old in good health. The J gene is TRBJ2-7, the V gene TRBV7-9; 7 bases line up with TRBD1. The material sequenced was naive CD4+ T cells sorted from blood. The subset denotes: CD45RA+ positively selected. The CDR3 nucleotides read TGTGCCAGCAGCTTAAGAGGGGGCGAATTGTACGAGCAGTACTTC. Its translation is CASSLRGGELYEQYF.